This is a list of T cell receptor beta chains from one sample in a study of CD8+CD57+ T cells in acquired aplastic anemia. MiXCR, run by TCRdb on the reads, gives a single entry per CDR3 protein. The sample holds some 220,000 distinct CDR3 sequences; 34% are singletons and the top ten take around 1.1%. Sample: sorted CD4+, CD8+, or CD8+CD57+ T cells (not recorded which) from PBMCs. All receptors come from a human donor in good health, serving as a control. Each CDR3 is given with its conserved first and last residue. A D gene is named only where the DNA matches it firmly. Some rows mark clone size as missing; the rest say once, few, many or name a class of expanded clone.

v_call: TRBV19
j_call: TRBJ1-2
d_call: .
clone_size: many
cdr3_nt: TGTGCCAGTAGTATTCAGCCGGCAAACTATGGCTACACCTTC
cdr3_aa: CASSIQPANYGYTF

v_call: TRBV15
j_call: TRBJ2-3
d_call: .
clone_size: .
cdr3_nt: TGTGCCACCAGCAGAGACCGTCCAGATACGCAGTATTTT
cdr3_aa: CATSRDRPDTQYF

v_call: TRBV29-1
j_call: TRBJ2-3
d_call: TRBD2
clone_size: .
cdr3_nt: TGCAGCGTTGGTGGACTAGCGGTCACAGATACGCAGTATTTT
cdr3_aa: CSVGGLAVTDTQYF

v_call: TRBV5-8
j_call: TRBJ1-2
d_call: .
clone_size: few
cdr3_nt: TGTGCCAGCAGCTTGGCGGGGAGAAGCAACTATGGCTACACCTTC
cdr3_aa: CASSLAGRSNYGYTF

v_call: TRBV10-1
j_call: TRBJ1-2
d_call: TRBD1
clone_size: .
cdr3_nt: TGCGCCAGCAGTGAGGTACCAGACAGGGGCGATGGCTACACCTTC
cdr3_aa: CASSEVPDRGDGYTF

v_call: TRBV5-1
j_call: TRBJ1-1
d_call: .
clone_size: .
cdr3_nt: TGCGCCAGCAGCTTGAAACCCGCGAACACTGAAGCTTTCTTT
cdr3_aa: CASSLKPANTEAFF

v_call: TRBV5-1
j_call: TRBJ1-2
d_call: .
clone_size: .
cdr3_nt: TGCGCCAGCAGCTTTGGTACAGGCTCGGGAGGCTACACCTTC
cdr3_aa: CASSFGTGSGGYTF

v_call: TRBV5-1
j_call: TRBJ2-7
d_call: .
clone_size: .
cdr3_nt: TGCGCCAGCAGCTTGGGGTACTCGCCCACAGGTCAGCAGTACTTC
cdr3_aa: CASSLGYSPTGQQYF

v_call: TRBV7-8
j_call: TRBJ2-2
d_call: TRBD1
clone_size: many
cdr3_nt: TGTGCCAGCAGCTTAGCGTACTGGCAGGGGGCGCACACCGGGGAGCTGTTTTTT
cdr3_aa: CASSLAYWQGAHTGELFF

v_call: TRBV7-2
j_call: TRBJ1-5
d_call: .
clone_size: many
cdr3_nt: TGTGCCAGCAGCTCTTCGCCGGGTAGCAATCAGCCCCAGCATTTT
cdr3_aa: CASSSSPGSNQPQHF

v_call: TRBV5-1
j_call: TRBJ1-4
d_call: .
clone_size: .
cdr3_nt: TGCGCCAGCAGCTTGGCCCTCCTCGGCGGTGAAAAACTGTTTTTT
cdr3_aa: CASSLALLGGEKLFF

v_call: TRBV6-4
j_call: TRBJ1-3
d_call: .
clone_size: few
cdr3_nt: TGTGCCAGCAGTGACCTGAACAGGGCATCTGGAAACACCATATATTTT
cdr3_aa: CASSDLNRASGNTIYF

v_call: TRBV10-3
j_call: TRBJ1-2
d_call: TRBD1
clone_size: few
cdr3_nt: TGTGCCATCAGTGAGTCGGTGGGACAGGGATATGGCTACACCTTC
cdr3_aa: CAISESVGQGYGYTF

v_call: TRBV7-3
j_call: TRBJ2-1
d_call: .
clone_size: many
cdr3_nt: TGTGCCAGCAGCTTAGCCAGGAACAATGAGCAGTTCTTC
cdr3_aa: CASSLARNNEQFF

v_call: TRBV20-1
j_call: TRBJ2-1
d_call: .
clone_size: many
cdr3_nt: TGCAGTGCTCGTCCCCATGTCGACAATGAGCAGTTCTTC
cdr3_aa: CSARPHVDNEQFF

v_call: TRBV6-1
j_call: TRBJ1-2
d_call: .
clone_size: many
cdr3_nt: TGTGCCAGCCAAGGAGGGACTAACTATGGCTACACCTTC
cdr3_aa: CASQGGTNYGYTF

v_call: TRBV11-2
j_call: TRBJ2-7
d_call: .
clone_size: many
cdr3_nt: TGTGCCAGCAGCTCCATCAGGGGTCCCTACGAGCAGTACTTC
cdr3_aa: CASSSIRGPYEQYF

v_call: TRBV6-1
j_call: TRBJ2-5
d_call: TRBD2
clone_size: many
cdr3_nt: TGTGCCAGCAGTGGAATAGCGGGAGTGGAGACCCAGTACTTC
cdr3_aa: CASSGIAGVETQYF

v_call: TRBV7-3
j_call: TRBJ2-3
d_call: TRBD2
clone_size: many
cdr3_nt: TGTGCCAGCAGCTTACGCGCTAGCGGGGGGGCAGATACGCAGTATTTT
cdr3_aa: CASSLRASGGADTQYF

v_call: TRBV7-9
j_call: TRBJ2-1
d_call: .
clone_size: many
cdr3_nt: TGTGCCAGCAGCTTAGCGCGGCTAGCTAAAGACAATGAGCAGTTCTTC
cdr3_aa: CASSLARLAKDNEQFF